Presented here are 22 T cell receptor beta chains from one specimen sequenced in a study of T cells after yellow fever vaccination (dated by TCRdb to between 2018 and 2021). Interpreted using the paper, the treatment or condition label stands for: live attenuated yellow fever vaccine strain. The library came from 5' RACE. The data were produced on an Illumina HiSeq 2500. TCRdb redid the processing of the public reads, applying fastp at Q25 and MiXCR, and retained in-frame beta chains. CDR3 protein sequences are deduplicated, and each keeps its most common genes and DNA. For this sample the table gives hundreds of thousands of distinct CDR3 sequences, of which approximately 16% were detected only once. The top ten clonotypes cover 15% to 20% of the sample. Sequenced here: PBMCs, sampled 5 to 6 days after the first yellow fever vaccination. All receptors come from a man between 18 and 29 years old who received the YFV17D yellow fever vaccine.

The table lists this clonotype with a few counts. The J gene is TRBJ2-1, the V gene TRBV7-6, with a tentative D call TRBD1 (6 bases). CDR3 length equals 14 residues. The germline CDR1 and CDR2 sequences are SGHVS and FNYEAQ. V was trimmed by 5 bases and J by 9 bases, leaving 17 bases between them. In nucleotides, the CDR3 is TGTGCCAGCAGCCAGGACAGAATACAAACTGAGCAGTTCTTC. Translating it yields CASSQDRIQTEQFF.

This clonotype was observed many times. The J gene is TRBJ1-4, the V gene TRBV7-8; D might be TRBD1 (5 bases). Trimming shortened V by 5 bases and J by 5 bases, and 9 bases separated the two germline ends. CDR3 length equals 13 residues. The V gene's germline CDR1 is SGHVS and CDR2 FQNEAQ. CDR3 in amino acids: CASSGGRNEKLFF. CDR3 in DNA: TGTGCCAGCAGCGGGGGACGAAATGAAAAACTGTTTTTT.

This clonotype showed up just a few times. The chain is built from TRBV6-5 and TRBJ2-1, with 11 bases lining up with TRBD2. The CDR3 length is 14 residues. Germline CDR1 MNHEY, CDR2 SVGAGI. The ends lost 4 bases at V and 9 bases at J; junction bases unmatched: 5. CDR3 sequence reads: CASSSPGLAAEQFF. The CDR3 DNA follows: TGTGCCAGCAGTTCCCCGGGACTAGCGGCTGAGCAGTTCTTC.

The CDR3 bases are TGCGCCAGCAGTGATCGGAGGGGCAATCAGCCCCAGCATTTT. This sequence encodes CASSDRRGNQPQHF. The chain joins TRBV10-1 to TRBJ1-5; D remains unclear. The CDR3 is made up of 14 amino acids. The germline V and J ends were trimmed by 3 bases and 2 bases, with 8 bases remaining between them. CDR1 WNHNN and CDR2 SYGVQD come from the germline V gene (reference sequence).

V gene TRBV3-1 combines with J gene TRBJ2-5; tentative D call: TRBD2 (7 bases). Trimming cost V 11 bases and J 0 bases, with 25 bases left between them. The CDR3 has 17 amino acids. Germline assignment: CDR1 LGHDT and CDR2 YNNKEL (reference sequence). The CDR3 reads CASSQDGGGSDQETQYF. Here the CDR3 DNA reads TGTGCCTCCAGCCAAGATGGGGGGGGCTCCGACCAAGAGACCCAGTACTTC.

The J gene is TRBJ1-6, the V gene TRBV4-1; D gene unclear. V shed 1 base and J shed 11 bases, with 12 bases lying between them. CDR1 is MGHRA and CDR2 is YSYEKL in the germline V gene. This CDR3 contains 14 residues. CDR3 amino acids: CASSQGLNSTPLHF. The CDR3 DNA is TGCGCCAGCAGCCAAGGCTTGAACTCAACACCCCTCCACTTT.

CDR3 sequence reads: CSAGYMGEQYF. CDR3 nucleotides: TGCAGTGCTGGATACATGGGGGAGCAGTACTTC. This rearrangement joins TRBV20-1 to TRBJ2-7; no clear D gene. CDR1 is DFQATT and CDR2 is SNEGSKA in the germline V gene (reference sequence). This CDR3 is built from 11 residues. V was clipped by 5 bases and J by 7 bases, with 12 bases between them.

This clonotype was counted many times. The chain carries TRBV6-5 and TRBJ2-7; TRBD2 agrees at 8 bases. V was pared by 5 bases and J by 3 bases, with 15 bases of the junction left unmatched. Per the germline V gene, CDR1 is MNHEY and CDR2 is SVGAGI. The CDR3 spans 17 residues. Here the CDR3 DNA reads TGTGCCAGCAGTCGTCGAACCGGGGGGGCCGAGGACTACGAGCAGTACTTC. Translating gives CASSRRTGGAEDYEQYF.

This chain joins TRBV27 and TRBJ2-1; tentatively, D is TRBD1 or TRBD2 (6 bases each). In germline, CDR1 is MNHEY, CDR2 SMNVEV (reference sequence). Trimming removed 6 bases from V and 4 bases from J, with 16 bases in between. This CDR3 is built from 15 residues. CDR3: CASRSWGAPYNEQFF. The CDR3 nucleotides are TGTGCCAGCAGATCATGGGGGGCCCCTTACAATGAGCAGTTCTTC.

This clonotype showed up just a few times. The CDR3 here is CASTPVGQETQYF. In DNA form, the CDR3 reads TGTGCCAGTACCCCGGTGGGCCAAGAGACCCAGTACTTC. The rearrangement links TRBV19 to TRBJ2-5; D remains unclear. The CDR3 has 13 amino acids. Per germline, CDR1 LNHDA and CDR2 SQIVND (reference sequence). V was shortened by 7 bases and J by 1 base, with 10 bases between the two germline ends. Complete variable domain (other parts from reference TRBV19 and TRBJ2-5): DGGITQSPKYLFRKEGQNVTLSCEQNLNHDAMYWYRQDPGQGLRLIYYSQIVNDFQKGDIAEGYSVSREKKESFPLTVTSAQKNPTAFYLCASTPVGQETQYFGPGTRLLVL.

The CDR3 region has the DNA TGTGCCAGCAGCTTAGCGGGCCCACTCGGACTAGCGGGGGCTCAAGAGACCCAGTACTTC. Its protein product is CASSLAGPLGLAGAQETQYF. The chain joins TRBV11-1 to TRBJ2-5; 13 nucleotides line up with TRBD2. The CDR3 has 20 residues. The germline V gene encodes CDR1 SGHAT and CDR2 FQDESV (reference sequence). The V gene end was trimmed by 0 bases and the J gene end by 2 bases; junction bases not matched to a gene: 12.

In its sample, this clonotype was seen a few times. CDR3 loop: CASRLRPLTEAFF. In nucleotides, the CDR3 is TGTGCCAGCCGCCTCCGCCCACTGACTGAAGCTTTCTTT. V and J are TRBV27 and TRBJ1-1; D unresolved. The CDR3 consists of 13 residues. The V gene lost 8 bases and the J gene lost 5 bases, with 15 bases spanning the gap. Germline V gene lookup returns CDR1 MNHEY and CDR2 SMNVEV (reference sequence).

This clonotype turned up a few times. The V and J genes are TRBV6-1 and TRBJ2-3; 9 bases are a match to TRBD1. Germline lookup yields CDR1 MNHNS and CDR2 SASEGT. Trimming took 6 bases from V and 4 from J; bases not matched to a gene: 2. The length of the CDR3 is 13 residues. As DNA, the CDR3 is TGTGCCAGCAGCCGGACAGGGGCAGATACGCAGTATTTT. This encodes CASSRTGADTQYF.

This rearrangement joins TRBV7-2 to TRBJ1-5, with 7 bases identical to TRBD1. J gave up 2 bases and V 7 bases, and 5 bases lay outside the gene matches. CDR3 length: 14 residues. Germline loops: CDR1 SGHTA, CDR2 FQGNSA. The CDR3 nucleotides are TGTGCCAGCACCCCTACAGGGGGCAATCAGCCCCAGCATTTT. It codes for CASTPTGGNQPQHF.

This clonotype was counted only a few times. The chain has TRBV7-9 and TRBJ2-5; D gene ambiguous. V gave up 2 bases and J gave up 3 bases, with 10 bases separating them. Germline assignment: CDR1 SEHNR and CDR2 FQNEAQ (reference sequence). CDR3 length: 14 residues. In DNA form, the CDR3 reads TGTGCCAGCAGCTTATCCAGGACCAAAGAGACCCAGTACTTC. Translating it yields CASSLSRTKETQYF.

CDR3 DNA: TGTGCCAGCAGTTCCGAAACAGGGACTCAGCCCCAGCATTTT. Its protein product is CASSSETGTQPQHF. The chain joins TRBV6-5 to TRBJ1-5; possible D gene TRBD1, 6 bases. This CDR3 is 14 amino acids long. V lost 4 bases and J lost 6, with 13 bases in between. Per germline, CDR1 MNHEY and CDR2 SVGAGI.

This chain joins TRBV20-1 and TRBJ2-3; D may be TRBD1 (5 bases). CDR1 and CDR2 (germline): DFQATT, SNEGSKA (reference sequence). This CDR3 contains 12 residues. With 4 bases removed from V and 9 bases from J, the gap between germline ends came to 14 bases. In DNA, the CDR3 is TGCAGTGCTACCACAGGTTCCCTCACGCAGTATTTT. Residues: CSATTGSLTQYF.

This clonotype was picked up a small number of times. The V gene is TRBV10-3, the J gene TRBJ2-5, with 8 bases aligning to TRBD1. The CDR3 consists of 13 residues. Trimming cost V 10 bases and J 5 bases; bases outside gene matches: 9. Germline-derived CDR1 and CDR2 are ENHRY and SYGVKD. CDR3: CATTYGQGETQYF. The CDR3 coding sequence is TGTGCCACTACCTACGGACAGGGCGAGACCCAGTACTTC.

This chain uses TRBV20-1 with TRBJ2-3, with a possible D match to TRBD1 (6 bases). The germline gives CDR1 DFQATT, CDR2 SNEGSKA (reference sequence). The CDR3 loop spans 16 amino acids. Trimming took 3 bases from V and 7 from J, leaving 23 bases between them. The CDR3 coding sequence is TGCAGTGCTAGCCCTATACCCCGACAGGTTTATAATACGCAGTATTTT. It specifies CSASPIPRQVYNTQYF.

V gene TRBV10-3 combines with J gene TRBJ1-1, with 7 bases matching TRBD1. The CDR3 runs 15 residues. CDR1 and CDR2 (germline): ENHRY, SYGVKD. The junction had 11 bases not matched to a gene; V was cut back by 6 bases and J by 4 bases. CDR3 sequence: CAIRDPRQGGTEAFF. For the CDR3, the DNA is TGTGCCATCAGGGACCCTCGACAGGGTGGCACTGAAGCTTTCTTT.

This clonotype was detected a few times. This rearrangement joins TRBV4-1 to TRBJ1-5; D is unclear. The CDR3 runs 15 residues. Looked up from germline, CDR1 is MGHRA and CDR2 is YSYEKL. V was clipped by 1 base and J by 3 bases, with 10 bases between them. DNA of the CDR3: TGCGCCAGCAGCCAAGCTGCGGACTTCAATCAGCCCCAGCATTTT. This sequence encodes CASSQAADFNQPQHF.

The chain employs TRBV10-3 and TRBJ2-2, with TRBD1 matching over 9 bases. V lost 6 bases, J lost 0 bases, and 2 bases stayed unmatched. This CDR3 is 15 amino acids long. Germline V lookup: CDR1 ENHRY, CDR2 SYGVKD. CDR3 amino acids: CAIRGTGPNTGELFF. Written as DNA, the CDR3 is TGTGCCATCAGGGGGACAGGGCCGAACACCGGGGAGCTGTTTTTT.